The 31 T cell receptor beta chains listed next were all sequenced from one sample in a study of PD-L1 blockade in urothelial cancer. The data were produced by immunoSEQ multiplex PCR, yet TCRdb's version contains in-frame clones alone and is incomplete. The table includes roughly 87,000 clones, more than 80% detected once. Sample time point: pretreatment peripheral blood. Material: PBMCs, obtained around atezolizumab (anti-PD-L1) treatment. These receptors came from a woman older than 75 with urothelial cancer.

The genes are TRBV7-9 and TRBJ1-4; D is unclear. CDR1 and CDR2 (germline): SEHNR, FQNEAQ (reference sequence). Trimming removed 2 bases from V and 0 bases from J, with 10 bases in between. The CDR3 is 16 amino acids. The DNA of the CDR3 is TGTGCCAGCAGCTTATTTCTCGGTCCAACTAATGAAAAACTGTTTTTT. Protein sequence: CASSLFLGPTNEKLFF. The complete variable domain, with remaining parts taken from reference TRBV7-9 and TRBJ1-4, reads DTGVSQNPRHKITKRGQNVTFRCDPISEHNRLYWYRQTLGQGPEFLTYFQNEAQLEKSRLLSDRFSAERPKGSFSTLEIQRTEQGDSAMYLCASSLFLGPTNEKLFFGSGTQLSVL.

This chain links TRBV30 with TRBJ1-4; 10 bases align to TRBD1. The CDR3 is 12 amino acids. V shed 7 bases, J shed 8 bases, and the junction held 4 bases outside the gene matches. CDR1 and CDR2 (germline): GTSNPN, SVGIG (reference sequence). The CDR3 region has the DNA TGTGCCTCTCCGGACAGGGGGGAAAAACTGTTTTTT. Its protein product is CASPDRGEKLFF.

V gene TRBV4-1 combines with J gene TRBJ1-3; no firm D call. V dropped 1 base and J dropped 4 bases, with 11 bases sitting between them. The CDR3 has 15 amino acids. CDR1 and CDR2 from the germline V gene are MGHRA and YSYEKL. This CDR3 is CASSQASGLGNTIYF. The CDR3 coding sequence is TGCGCCAGCAGCCAAGCGTCCGGACTCGGAAACACCATATATTTT.

The chain uses TRBV27 and TRBJ2-1, with 9 bases fitting TRBD1. J gave up 1 base and V 3 bases, and 4 bases lay outside the gene matches. Germline CDR1 MNHEY, CDR2 SMNVEV (reference sequence). CDR3 length equals 16 residues. The CDR3 DNA is TGTGCCAGCAGTTTGGGACAGGGTGGGTCCTACAATGAGCAGTTCTTC. This gives the protein CASSLGQGGSYNEQFF.

This chain links TRBV25-1 with TRBJ1-1, with D perhaps TRBD1 (5 bases). Germline values: CDR1 MGHDK, CDR2 SYGVNS. With 3 bases removed from V and 2 bases from J, the gap between germline ends came to 13 bases. The CDR3 consists of 15 residues. CDR3 sequence reads: CASSESRGVNTEAFF. In DNA form, the CDR3 reads TGTGCCAGCAGTGAGTCTCGGGGGGTTAACACTGAAGCTTTCTTT. The variable domain in full, completed from reference TRBV25-1 and TRBJ1-1, reads EADIYQTPRYLVIGTGKKITLECSQTMGHDKMYWYQQDPGMELHLIHYSYGVNSTEKGDLSSESTVSRIRTEHFPLTLESARPSHTSQYLCASSESRGVNTEAFFGQGTRLTVV.

The gene calls are TRBV4-1 and TRBJ1-5; D unresolved. The CDR3 sequence is 14 residues long. CDR1 and CDR2 (germline): MGHRA, YSYEKL. Trimming pared 1 base from V and 5 bases from J, leaving 9 bases between. The CDR3 loop is CASSQGEVDQPQHF. The CDR3 nucleotides are TGCGCCAGCAGCCAAGGGGAGGTGGATCAGCCCCAGCATTTT.

This chain connects TRBV7-6 to TRBJ2-3, with D possibly matching TRBD2 (7 bases). CDR1 is SGHVS and CDR2 is FNYEAQ in the germline V gene. The V gene lost 5 bases and the J gene lost 2 bases, with 23 bases spanning the gap. The CDR3 is 18 amino acids. CDR3 DNA sequence: TGTGCCAGCAGCCTCCGATCTTTGGGGGCGGGGGACACAGATACGCAGTATTTT. Protein sequence: CASSLRSLGAGDTDTQYF.

The rearrangement links TRBV5-6 to TRBJ1-2; 7 bases agree with TRBD1. Germline V gene lookup returns CDR1 SGHDT and CDR2 YYEEEE. The CDR3 length is 13 residues. V trimming: 4 bases; J trimming: 8 bases; junction bases outside the gene matches: 8. For the CDR3, the DNA is TGTGCCAGCAGCCTAACAGGGGTTATAGGCTACACCTTC. It translates to CASSLTGVIGYTF.

V usage is TRBV6-6 and J usage is TRBJ1-1; 7 bases match TRBD1. J was trimmed by 1 base and V by 6 bases; bases with no gene match: 5. The CDR3 is 14 amino acids. The V gene's germline CDR1 is MNHNY and CDR2 SVGAGI (reference sequence). As DNA, the CDR3 is TGTGCCAGCAGCTGGGGACAGTCGAACACTGAAGCTTTCTTT. It yields the protein CASSWGQSNTEAFF.

This clone was seen only a few times. This chain uses TRBV25-1 with TRBJ1-2, with TRBD1 matching over 9 bases. The CDR3 runs to 13 residues. CDR1 is MGHDK, CDR2 SYGVNS, per germline. V dropped 2 bases and J dropped 8; count of bases not matched to a gene: 3. CDR3 coding DNA: TGTGCCAGCAGTGAAACAGGGGGCTGGGGCTACACCTTC. This translates into CASSETGGWGYTF.

J is TRBJ2-1 and V is TRBV7-2, with D maybe TRBD1 (6 bases). Per the germline V gene, CDR1 is SGHTA and CDR2 is FQGNSA. V lost 1 base and J lost 6, with 10 bases in between. The CDR3 runs 14 residues. The CDR3 spells CASSLGVGGNEQFF. CDR3 sequence (DNA): TGTGCCAGCAGCTTAGGGGTAGGGGGCAATGAGCAGTTCTTC.

The chain combines TRBV30 with TRBJ1-4; perhaps TRBD1 as D (5 bases). The ends were cut back, 8 bases at V and 1 base at J, with 11 bases in the middle. From germline, CDR1 is GTSNPN and CDR2 SVGIG (reference sequence). CDR3 length: 13 residues. The CDR3 region is CATTGGTNEKLFF. The CDR3 bases are TGTGCCACTACGGGGGGAACTAATGAAAAACTGTTTTTT.

The V and J genes are TRBV4-2 and TRBJ1-2, with 9 bases matching TRBD1. Germline trimming cut 6 bases from V and 0 bases from J; bases unmatched to any gene: 5. CDR1 and CDR2 from the germline V gene are LGHNA and YNFKEQ. There are 15 residues in the CDR3. CDR3 DNA sequence: TGTGCCAGCAGTAGTAGGACAGGGGCTAACTATGGCTACACCTTC. Residues: CASSSRTGANYGYTF.

This clone was counted a few times. J is TRBJ1-3 and V is TRBV9; D not certain. From germline, CDR1 is SGDLS and CDR2 YYNGEE. CDR3 length: 12 residues. V was clipped by 6 bases and J by 0 bases, with 4 bases between them. The CDR3 loop reads CASTSSGNTIYF. The CDR3 coding sequence is TGTGCCAGCACTAGCTCTGGAAACACCATATATTTT. Combining the CDR3 with reference TRBV9 and TRBJ1-3 gives the whole variable domain DSGVTQTPKHLITATGQRVTLRCSPRSGDLSVYWYQQSLDQGLQFLIQYYNGEERAKGNILERFSAQQFPDLHSELNLSSLELGDSALYFCASTSSGNTIYFGEGSWLTVV.

The J gene is TRBJ2-2, the V gene TRBV5-8; the D gene is possibly TRBD2 (5 bases). Looked up from germline, CDR1 is SGHTS and CDR2 is YDEGEE. With 4 bases removed from V and 3 bases from J, the gap between germline ends came to 13 bases. This CDR3 spans 15 amino acids. The chain's CDR3 is CASSPWRLYTGELFF. Written as DNA, the CDR3 is TGTGCCAGCAGCCCCTGGAGGCTCTACACCGGGGAGCTGTTTTTT.

The CDR3 DNA sequence: TGTGCCAGCAGCTTAGGACCCTTAACTGGGGCGATTCAGCCCCAGCATTTT. Its protein is CASSLGPLTGAIQPQHF. The chain recombines TRBV11-2 with TRBJ1-5; TRBD1 might be the D (5 bases). The CDR3 consists of 17 residues. The V and J ends lost 1 base and 6 bases respectively, with 19 bases between them. Germline V gives CDR1 SGHAT, CDR2 FQNNGV.

This chain connects TRBV5-1 to TRBJ2-5; 10 bases are a match to TRBD2. Unmatched junction bases numbered 8, after V lost 1 base and J lost 5 bases. Looked up from germline, CDR1 is SGHRS and CDR2 is YFSETQ. The length of the CDR3 is 16 residues. The CDR3 protein is CASSLSPSGSGETQYF. The CDR3 DNA reads TGCGCCAGCAGCTTGTCGCCTAGCGGGAGTGGGGAGACCCAGTACTTC.

This clone has just one count. This rearrangement joins TRBV7-3 to TRBJ2-1; TRBD2 agrees at 10 bases. Germline lookup yields CDR1 SGHTA and CDR2 FQGTGA. V was clipped by 5 bases and J by 0 bases; unmatched bases: 7. The CDR3 has 17 amino acids. CDR3 sequence reads: CASSHTSGASSYNEQFF. Here the CDR3 DNA reads TGTGCCAGCAGCCATACTAGCGGGGCCAGCTCCTACAATGAGCAGTTCTTC.

The chain uses TRBV7-9 and TRBJ2-1, with D possibly matching TRBD1 (6 bases). The germline V gene has CDR1 SEHNR and CDR2 FQNEAQ (reference sequence). V was trimmed by 5 bases and J by 10 bases, leaving 12 bases between them. This CDR3 comprises 12 residues. This CDR3 is CASSTGTKEQFF. The CDR3 DNA reads as TGTGCCAGCAGCACCGGGACAAAAGAGCAGTTCTTC.

CDR3 sequence (DNA): TGTGCCAGCAGCCCGGGGACAGGACCTAGAGAGCAGTACTTC. Amino acid sequence: CASSPGTGPREQYF. J is TRBJ2-7 and V is TRBV7-2; TRBD1 agrees at 8 bases. The ends lost 5 bases at V and 7 bases at J; junction bases unmatched: 10. The CDR3 runs 14 residues. Looked up from germline, CDR1 is SGHTA and CDR2 is FQGNSA.

The chain recombines TRBV7-2 with TRBJ2-1; 10 bases are shared with TRBD2. Looked up from germline, CDR1 is SGHTA and CDR2 is FQGNSA. CDR3 length equals 16 residues. Trimming removed 5 bases from V and 3 bases from J; junction bases left unmatched: 7. The CDR3 protein is CASSPWTSGIYNEQFF. The DNA of the CDR3 is TGTGCCAGCAGCCCCTGGACTAGCGGAATCTACAATGAGCAGTTCTTC. The complete variable domain, with remaining parts taken from reference TRBV7-2 and TRBJ2-1, reads GAGVSQSPSNKVTEKGKDVELRCDPISGHTALYWYRQSLGQGLEFLIYFQGNSAPDKSGLPSDRFSAERTGGSVSTLTIQRTQQEDSAVYLCASSPWTSGIYNEQFFGPGTRLTVL.

The CDR3, as DNA: TGTGCCAGCAGCTTAGTTGCGGGAGGGCCCAATGAGCAGTTCTTC. Its protein is CASSLVAGGPNEQFF. The rearrangement joins TRBV11-2 to TRBJ2-1; TRBD2 agrees at 9 bases. V lost 1 base and J lost 6; bases outside the gene matches: 4. This CDR3 region has 15 residues. Germline-derived CDR1 and CDR2 are SGHAT and FQNNGV.

The chain joins TRBV27 to TRBJ1-1; D uncertain. Germline V CDR1 and CDR2: MNHEY, SMNVEV (reference sequence). The CDR3 has 13 amino acids. V was clipped by 9 bases and J by 5 bases, with 16 bases between them. The CDR3 region has the DNA TGTGCCAGTGGGTCCTGGGGAGGAACTGAAGCTTTCTTT. This translates into CASGSWGGTEAFF.

The chain is built from TRBV29-1 and TRBJ2-1, with TRBD2 as a possible D gene (7 bases). The CDR3 has 13 amino acids. Germline V gene sequence: CDR1 SQVTM, CDR2 ANQGSEA. V shed 7 bases and J shed 4 bases, with 14 bases lying between them. CDR3 DNA: TGCAGCGGGGGAGGGGGGGTTTACAATGAGCAGTTCTTC. It codes for CSGGGGVYNEQFF.

J is TRBJ1-1 and V is TRBV18; D gene uncertain. The V gene's germline CDR1 is KGHSH and CDR2 LQKENI. Trimming took off 3 bases at V and 2 bases at J, with 7 bases between the two ends. This CDR3 has 13 residues. The CDR3 loop is CASSPSVNTEAFF. The CDR3, as DNA: TGTGCCAGCTCACCTTCAGTCAACACTGAAGCTTTCTTT. Based on the CDR3 plus reference TRBV18 and TRBJ1-1, the full variable domain is NAGVMQNPRHLVRRRGQEARLRCSPMKGHSHVYWYRQLPEEGLKFMVYLQKENIIDESGMPKERFSAEFPKEGPSILRIQQVVRGDSAAYFCASSPSVNTEAFFGQGTRLTVV.

V is TRBV11-3 and J is TRBJ2-5, with a tentative D call TRBD2 (7 bases). Trimming removed 4 bases at V and 4 bases at J, with 10 bases between. CDR1 is SGHNT, CDR2 YENEEA, per germline. CDR3 size: 13 residues. Written as DNA, the CDR3 is TGTGCCAGCAGCTCAAGGGGGGGAGAGACCCAGTACTTC. This encodes CASSSRGGETQYF. The whole variable domain, filled in from reference TRBV11-3 and TRBJ2-5, reads EAGVVQSPRYKIIEKKQPVAFWCNPISGHNTLYWYLQNLGQGPELLIRYENEEAVDDSQLPKDRFSAERLKGVDSTLKIQPAELGDSAVYLCASSSRGGETQYFGPGTRLLVL.

The chain links TRBV2 to TRBJ2-3, with a weak D call TRBD2 (6 bases). CDR3 size: 13 residues. Trimming stripped 7 bases from V and 5 bases from J, with 13 bases between. The V gene's germline CDR1 is SNHLY and CDR2 FYNNEI. The CDR3 is CASTGTPRDTQYF. The CDR3 coding sequence is TGTGCCAGCACCGGGACTCCTCGAGATACGCAGTATTTT. Combining the CDR3 with reference TRBV2 and TRBJ2-3 gives the whole variable domain EPEVTQTPSHQVTQMGQEVILRCVPISNHLYFYWYRQILGQKVEFLVSFYNNEISEKSEIFDDQFSVERPDGSNFTLKIRSTKLEDSAMYFCASTGTPRDTQYFGPGTRLTVL.

The CDR3 reads CASSKLTVANTGELFF. The DNA of the CDR3 is TGTGCCAGCAGCAAACTGACAGTCGCGAACACCGGGGAGCTGTTTTTT. This chain uses TRBV7-3 with TRBJ2-2; a weak D match, TRBD1 (5 bases). Trimming stripped 5 bases from V and 0 bases from J, with 13 bases between. This CDR3 contains 16 residues. CDR1 and CDR2 from the germline V gene are SGHTA and FQGTGA.

V gene TRBV10-1 combines with J gene TRBJ2-5, with 13 nucleotides matching TRBD2. CDR3 length: 15 residues. CDR1 WNHNN and CDR2 SYGVQD come from the germline V gene (reference sequence). V trimming: 4 bases; J trimming: 4 bases; junction bases outside the gene matches: 3. The CDR3 is CASSGTSGSPETQYF. CDR3 in DNA: TGCGCCAGCAGTGGGACTAGCGGGAGCCCAGAGACCCAGTACTTC.

The chain uses TRBV21-1 and TRBJ1-2; no check of the table's D call, TRBD1, against the DNA was made. TRBV21-1 is tagged as a pseudogene. This CDR3 is 16 amino acids long. CDR3 in amino acids: CASSPSLGDRGDGYTF. CDR3 nucleotide sequence: TGTGCCAGCAGCCCCTCCTTGGGGGACAGGGGGGATGGCTACACCTTC.

The rearrangement joins TRBV2 to TRBJ2-1, with 12 bases fitting TRBD2. V gave up 7 bases and J gave up 2 bases; unmatched junction bases: 15. CDR3 size: 19 residues. The germline gives CDR1 SNHLY, CDR2 FYNNEI. The CDR3 DNA sequence: TGTGCCAGCAATTTGCGGCTAGCGGGAGGGAAGGGGCCCTACAATGAGCAGTTCTTC. It codes for CASNLRLAGGKGPYNEQFF.